This TCR beta chain was identified in a study of CD8 T cells in Susac syndrome. On the study more broadly: The Susac syndrome patients were therapy-naive, on corticosteroids, or on intravenous immunoglobulin alone at blood draw.

Germline loops: CDR1 MDHEN, CDR2 SYDVKM. Trimming removed 2 bases from V and 0 bases from J, with 5 bases in between. The CDR3 runs to 13 residues. TCR beta from blood CD8+ and CD4+ T cells was sequenced. The CD8+ and CD4+ T cells were isolated magnetically using a negative isolation approach, whereas the TEMRA cells were enriched by FACS. When the RNA was reverse transcribed, random hexamers were used with an input of about 0.5 to 1 ug. Amplification of TCR beta CDR3 across 54 Vbeta and 13 Jbeta was performed with immunoSEQ multiplex PCR. TCRdb ran MiXCR on the immunoSEQ multiplex PCR reads and lists one entry per CDR3 protein. In the table there are roughly 140,000 distinct CDR3 sequences, nearly 97% of which are singletons.

This chain joins TRBV28 and TRBJ2-7; D gene unclear. This clonotype originated in a human donor with Susac syndrome. The sequenced material came from CD4+ T cells from PBMCs. The CDR3 nucleotides are TGTGCCAGCAGTTTAATCGGCTCCTACGAGCAGTACTTC. It translates to CASSLIGSYEQYF.